These T cell receptor beta chains were read from a single sample in a study of blood T cell repertoires in COVID-19. Some clones are missing from TCRdb's copy, which holds only in-frame ones; the method was immunoSEQ multiplex PCR. The sample records 95,000 to 150,000 clones, around 76% being singletons. Sequenced input: peripheral blood. The source of these receptors is a man between 65 and 80 years old with acute or convalescent COVID-19. Each CDR3 is given with its conserved first and last residue. The D gene is left open where the match is weak. A clone size is listed for some rows: how often the clone was seen (once, few, many), or a class if it is expanded.

clone_size j_call v_call d_call cdr3_nt cdr3_aa
. TRBJ1-5 TRBV6-2/TRBV6-3 . TGTGCCAGCAGTTACTTCACTTCCATAGGGAGAGGCAATCAGCCCCAGCATTTT CASSYFTSIGRGNQPQHF
. TRBJ1-1 TRBV21-1 . TGTGCCAGCAGCAAGGGACAGGGTGGGGTGAACACTGAAGCTTTCTTT CASSKGQGGVNTEAFF
. TRBJ2-7 TRBV7-2 . TGTGCCAGCAGCTTAGGCGTGGCGGGGACCTACGAGCAGTACTTC CASSLGVAGTYEQYF
. TRBJ1-4 TRBV6-5 TRBD1 TGTGCCAGCCTCCGGGACAGGCACGAAAAACTGTTTTTT CASLRDRHEKLFF
. TRBJ1-5 TRBV5-1 TRBD1 TGCGCCAGCAGCTTGGACAGGGGCGACAATCAGCCCCAGCATTTT CASSLDRGDNQPQHF
. TRBJ2-6 TRBV7-6 . TGTGCCAGCAGCTTAGGTTCCTCAGGTGCAGGGGCCAACGTCCTGACTTTC CASSLGSSGAGANVLTF
. TRBJ1-1 TRBV3-1/TRBV3-2 . TGTGCCAGCAGCCGTCGGGGGAACACTGAAGCTTTCTTT CASSRRGNTEAFF
. TRBJ2-5 TRBV18 TRBD2 TGTGCCAGCTCACCTTCACTAGCGGGGGAAGAGACCCAGTACTTC CASSPSLAGEETQYF
. TRBJ1-6 TRBV5-4 . TGTGCCAGCAGCGAGCCATACGTTAATTCACCCCTCCACTTT CASSEPYVNSPLHF
once TRBJ1-1 TRBV2 TRBD1 TGTGCCAGCAGTGTTGGACAGGGGACTACCGCTTTCTTT CASSVGQGTTAFF
. TRBJ1-2 TRBV2 TRBD1 TGTGCCAGCAGTCAAAACAGGGGGGTAGACTATGGCTACACCTTC CASSQNRGVDYGYTF
few TRBJ1-3 TRBV5-1 TRBD1 TGCGCCAGCAGCCCATACCGTGACAGGGTGCGTGGAAACACCATATATTTT CASSPYRDRVRGNTIYF
. TRBJ2-3 TRBV5-1 TRBD2 TGCGCCAGCAGCTTCCGCGGGGGGGCTTCAGATACGCAGTATTTT CASSFRGGASDTQYF
. TRBJ1-6 TRBV25-1 TRBD1 TGTGCCAGCAGTGAATATACAGGGGATAATTCACCCCTCCACTTT CASSEYTGDNSPLHF
. TRBJ2-7 TRBV5-8 TRBD2 TGTGCCAGCAGCTTGGAACTAGCGGGGGGGTACGAGCAGTACTTC CASSLELAGGYEQYF
few TRBJ2-1 TRBV7-2 . TGTGCCAGCAGCTCGAGAAACCGGGACTTCAATGAGCAGTTCTTC CASSSRNRDFNEQFF
. TRBJ2-5 TRBV10-3 TRBD2 TGTGCCATCAGTGGGGGGGGGTCGACACGACAAGAGACCCAGTACTTC CAISGGGSTRQETQYF
. TRBJ1-1 TRBV29-1 . TGCAGCGCCCGAAGGGGATTGAACACTGAAGCTTTCTTT CSARRGLNTEAFF
. TRBJ1-3 TRBV7-2 . TGTGCCAGCAGCTTCCCTCCTGGACAGCCCGGTGTTTATGGAAACACCATATATTTT CASSFPPGQPGVYGNTIYF
. TRBJ2-5 TRBV15 . TGTGCCACCAGCAGAGAATCTGGCAGGTACCAAGAGACCCAGTACTTC CATSRESGRYQETQYF
. TRBJ2-7 TRBV5-1 . TGCGCCAGCAGTGGCGGGAACTCCTACGAGCAGTACTTC CASSGGNSYEQYF
. TRBJ1-5 TRBV27 TRBD1 TGTGCCAGCAGCCGAACCGGGACAGGGGGCGCGGGCAATCAGCCCCAGCATTTT CASSRTGTGGAGNQPQHF
. TRBJ2-7 TRBV21-1 . TGTGCCAGCAGTCCGTTCGAGGGGGCTATCTCCTACGAGCAGTACTTC CASSPFEGAISYEQYF
. TRBJ2-2 TRBV7-2 . TGTGCCAGCAGCTTTGGACAGCCGAACACCGGGGAGCTGTTTTTT CASSFGQPNTGELFF
. TRBJ1-1 TRBV30 . TGTGCCTGGAGTGTAGGGGTGAACACTGAAGCTTTCTTT CAWSVGVNTEAFF
. TRBJ1-2 TRBV19 . TGTGCCAGTAGTACAGGTGTAGGGGGTTATGGCTACACCTTC CASSTGVGGYGYTF
. TRBJ2-7 TRBV7-8 . TGTGCCAGCAGCTTAATCTCCGACAGTTCCTACGAGCAGTACTTC CASSLISDSSYEQYF
. TRBJ2-3 TRBV10-3 . TGTGCCATCAGTGACCCGGGGTTCACAGATACGCAGTATTTT CAISDPGFTDTQYF
. TRBJ2-3 TRBV2 . TGTGCCAGCTCCCCGCCGACTAGGAGCACAGATACGCAGTATTTT CASSPPTRSTDTQYF
. TRBJ2-1 TRBV11-1 . TGTGCCAGCAGCCCCGCTGACAGCTCCTACAATGAGCAGTTCTTC CASSPADSSYNEQFF
. TRBJ1-5 TRBV6-2/TRBV6-3 TRBD1 TGTGCCAGCAGTCCGACAGGGTTTGGGAGTCAGCCCCAGCATTTT CASSPTGFGSQPQHF
. TRBJ2-7 TRBV15 . TGTGCCACCAGCAGAGATCATAGCGGCTACGAGCAGTACTTC CATSRDHSGYEQYF
. TRBJ2-5 TRBV6-5 . TGTGCCAGCAGCCTGGTTGAGTCCCAGACCCAGTACTTC CASSLVESQTQYF
. TRBJ2-7 TRBV10-2 TRBD1 TGCGCCAGCAGTGCTCCGGGACAGCCCTACGAGCAGTACTTC CASSAPGQPYEQYF
few TRBJ1-5 TRBV6-2/TRBV6-3 . TGTGCCAGCAGTTCTTCCGGGAAGCAGCCCCAGCATTTT CASSSSGKQPQHF